This entry is about one T cell receptor (beta chain). This sample is drawn from a study of T cells in tuberculosis. Here immunoSEQ multiplex PCR was the method, and the copy in TCRdb shows in-frame clones only, minus some. The sample yields some 41,000 clones, about 94% seen once. The V and J ends lost 4 bases and 2 bases, in that order; junction bases with no gene match: 4. Germline V gives CDR1 ENHRY, CDR2 SYGVKD. The CDR3 loop spans 17 amino acids. This receptor was obtained from a donor aged 10 to 29 with latent tuberculosis or without tuberculosis infection. Some clones in this sample may be carry-over from other donors' samples. The chain carries TRBV10-3 and TRBJ2-3, with 15 bases lining up with TRBD2. The sequenced sample consisted of PBMCs. The CDR3 spells CAISVGLAGGTTDTQYF. CDR3 sequence (DNA): TGTGCCATCAGTGTGGGACTAGCGGGAGGAACCACAGATACGCAGTATTTT.